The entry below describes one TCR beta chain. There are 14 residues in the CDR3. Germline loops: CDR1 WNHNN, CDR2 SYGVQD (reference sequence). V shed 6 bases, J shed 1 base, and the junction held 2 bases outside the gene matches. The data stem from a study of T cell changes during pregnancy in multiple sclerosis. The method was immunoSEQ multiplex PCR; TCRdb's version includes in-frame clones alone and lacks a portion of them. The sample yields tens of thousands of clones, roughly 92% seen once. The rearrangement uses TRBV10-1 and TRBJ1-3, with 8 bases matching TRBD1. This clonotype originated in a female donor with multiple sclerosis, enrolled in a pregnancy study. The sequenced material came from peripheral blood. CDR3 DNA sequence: TGCGCCAGCAGGGGACAGGAGTCTGGAAACACCATATATTTT. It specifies CASRGQESGNTIYF.